This TCR beta chain derives from a study of T cell repertoires in cytomegalovirus infection (dated by TCRdb to 2018 to 2020). About the study as a whole: Recently identified HLA-C-restricted CMV epitopes, whose presentation resists viral immunomodulation, were targeted by peptide stimulations together with well-studied HLA-B-restricted epitopes. Because public TCR beta signatures pointed to carriage of CMV infection together with the matching HLA type, the HLA type of each donor mattered for the analysis.

Sequencing took place on an Illumina HiSeq 1500. TCRdb reanalyzed the raw reads on its own, using fastp at Q25 for trimming and MiXCR for clone calling, and kept in-frame beta chains. Rows with one shared CDR3 protein collapse into an entry with the most common genes and DNA. The sample table holds a few hundred thousand distinct CDR3 sequences, of which almost 40% were seen once. The biggest ten clones account for 48% of the sample. V is reduced by 2 bases and J by 3 bases, leaving a spacing of 11 bases between them. The germline V gene provides CDR1 MNHNS and CDR2 SASEGT. Including cysteine and phenylalanine, the CDR3 has 15 amino acids. Just the 45-base CDR3 DNA is kept, in frame starting at base 1. Sample treatment or condition, as interpreted from the label and publication: in vitro stimulation with specific CMV peptide epitopes to enrich CMV-specific T cells. About this clonotype itself: The target of this receptor is not known. No base-level quality is on record; no much larger clone is a single base apart.

Results and caveats for the whole study, not just this receptor: In both this cohort and an independent cohort of some 350 donors, the cumulative frequency of public TCR beta family members distinguished carriers of CMV infection plus the relevant HLA type. In the ex vivo response, HLA-C-restricted CMV-specific TCR beta clonotypes were dominant, and in two of eight donors the single most frequent clonotype came from this HLA-C-restricted group.

This specimen consisted of cultured PBMCs, obtained from culture after CMV antigen stimulation. The V and J segments used are TRBV6-1 and TRBJ1-5; the D gene is possibly TRBD1, with 6 bases matching. The sequence derives from a human donor in good health (CMV status not recorded). Some clones in this sample may be carry-over from other donors' samples. This receptor has the CDR3 CASSEWTVYNQPQHF. In nucleotide form, the sequence is TGTGCCAGCAGTGAATGGACAGTTTACAATCAGCCCCAGCATTTT.